This TCR beta chain was retrieved from a study of shared clonotypes between healthy human individuals. Findings and limits, study-wide: The authors sampled blood alone, and tissue repertoires likely differ.

Assay: immunoSEQ multiplex PCR; the TCRdb copy retains only in-frame clones and omits some. The sample yields 450,000 to 550,000 clones, about four fifths seen once. Regarding this clone: The antigen is not known.

From germline, CDR1 is SQVTM and CDR2 ANQGSEA. Trimming pared 3 bases from V and 3 bases from J, leaving 12 bases between. There are 13 residues in the CDR3. The sample comprised PBMCs. The sequence was obtained from a woman aged 40 to 55 in good health. Some clones in this sample may be carry-over from other donors' samples. The J gene is TRBJ2-7, the V gene TRBV29-1, with D perhaps given as TRBD1 or TRBD2 (5 bases each). For the CDR3, the DNA is TGCAGCGTTGAGCGCAGGGCGGGCTACGAGCAGTACTTC. It translates to CSVERRAGYEQYF.